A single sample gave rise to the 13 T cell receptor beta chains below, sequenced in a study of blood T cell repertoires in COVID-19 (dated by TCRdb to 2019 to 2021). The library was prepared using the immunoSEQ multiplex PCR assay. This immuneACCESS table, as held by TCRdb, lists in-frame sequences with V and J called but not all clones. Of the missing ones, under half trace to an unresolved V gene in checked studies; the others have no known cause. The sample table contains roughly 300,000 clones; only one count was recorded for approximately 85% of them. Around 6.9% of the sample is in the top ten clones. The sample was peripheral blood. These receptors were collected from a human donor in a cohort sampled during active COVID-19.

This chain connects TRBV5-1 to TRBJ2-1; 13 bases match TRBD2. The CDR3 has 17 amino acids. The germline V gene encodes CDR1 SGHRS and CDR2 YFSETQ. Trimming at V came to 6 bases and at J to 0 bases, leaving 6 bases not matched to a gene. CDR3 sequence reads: CASTGTSGDVSYNEQFF. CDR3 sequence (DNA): TGCGCCAGCACCGGGACTAGCGGGGACGTCTCCTACAATGAGCAGTTCTTC.

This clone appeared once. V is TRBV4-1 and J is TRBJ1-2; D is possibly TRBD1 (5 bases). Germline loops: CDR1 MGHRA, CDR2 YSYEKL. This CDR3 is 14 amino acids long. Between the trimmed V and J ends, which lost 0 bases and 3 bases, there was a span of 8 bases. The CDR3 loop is CASSQDRADYGYTF. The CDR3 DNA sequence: TGCGCCAGCAGCCAAGACAGGGCGGACTATGGCTACACCTTC.

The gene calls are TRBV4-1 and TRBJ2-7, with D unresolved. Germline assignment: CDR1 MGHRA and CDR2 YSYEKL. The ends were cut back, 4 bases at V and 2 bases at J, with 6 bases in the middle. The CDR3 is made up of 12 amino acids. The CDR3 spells CASSPDTYEQYF. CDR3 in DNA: TGCGCCAGCAGCCCTGACACCTACGAGCAGTACTTC.

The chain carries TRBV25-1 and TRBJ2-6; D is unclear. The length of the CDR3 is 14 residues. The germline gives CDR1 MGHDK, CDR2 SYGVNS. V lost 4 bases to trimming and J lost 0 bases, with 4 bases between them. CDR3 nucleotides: TGTGCCAGCAGTGTAATCTCTGGGGCCAACGTCCTGACTTTC. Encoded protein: CASSVISGANVLTF.

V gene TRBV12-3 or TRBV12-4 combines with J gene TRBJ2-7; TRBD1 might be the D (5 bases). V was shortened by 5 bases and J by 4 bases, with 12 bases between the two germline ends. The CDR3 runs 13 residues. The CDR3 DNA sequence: TGTGCCAGCAGTCCCCAGGGAAAATACGAGCAGTACTTC. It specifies CASSPQGKYEQYF.

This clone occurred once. CDR3 sequence (DNA): TGTGCCAGCAGCTTAGAGTTCGGGGCCTACGAGCAGTACTTC. It translates to CASSLEFGAYEQYF. V usage is TRBV7-9 and J usage is TRBJ2-7; possibly TRBD2 for D (5 bases). Germline-derived CDR1 and CDR2 are SEHNR and FQNEAQ (reference sequence). The CDR3 runs to 14 residues. Trimming removed 1 base from V and 2 bases from J, with 9 bases in between.

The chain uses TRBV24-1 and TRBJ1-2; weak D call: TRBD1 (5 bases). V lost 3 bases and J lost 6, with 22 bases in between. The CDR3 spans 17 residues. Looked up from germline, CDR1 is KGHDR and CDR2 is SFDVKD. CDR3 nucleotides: TGTGCCACCAGTGATCGAGCAATAAGCGGGACGAATGATGGCTACACCTTC. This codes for CATSDRAISGTNDGYTF.

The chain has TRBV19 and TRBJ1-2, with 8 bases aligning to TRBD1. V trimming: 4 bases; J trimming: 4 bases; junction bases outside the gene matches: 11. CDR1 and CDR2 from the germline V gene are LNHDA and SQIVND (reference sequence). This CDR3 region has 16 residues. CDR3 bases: TGTGCCAGTAGTAGAAAGGGACAGGCGGCAGTCTATGGCTACACCTTC. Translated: CASSRKGQAAVYGYTF.

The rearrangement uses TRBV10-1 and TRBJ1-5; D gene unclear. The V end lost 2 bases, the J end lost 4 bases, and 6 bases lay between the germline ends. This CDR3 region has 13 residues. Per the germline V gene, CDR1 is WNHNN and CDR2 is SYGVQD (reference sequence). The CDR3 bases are TGCGCCAGCAGTGAGAGAGTTAATCAGCCCCAGCATTTT. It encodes CASSERVNQPQHF.

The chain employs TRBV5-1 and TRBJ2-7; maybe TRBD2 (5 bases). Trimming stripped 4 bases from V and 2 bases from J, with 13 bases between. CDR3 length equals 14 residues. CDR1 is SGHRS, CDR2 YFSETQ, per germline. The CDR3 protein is CASSRLQNPYEQYF. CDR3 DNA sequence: TGCGCCAGCAGCAGACTACAAAACCCCTACGAGCAGTACTTC.

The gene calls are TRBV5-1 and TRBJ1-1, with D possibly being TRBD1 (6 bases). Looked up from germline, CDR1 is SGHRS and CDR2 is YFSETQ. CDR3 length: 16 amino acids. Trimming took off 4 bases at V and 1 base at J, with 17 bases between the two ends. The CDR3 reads CASSRGTRVSNTEAFF. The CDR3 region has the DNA TGCGCCAGCAGCAGAGGGACACGCGTTTCGAACACTGAAGCTTTCTTT.

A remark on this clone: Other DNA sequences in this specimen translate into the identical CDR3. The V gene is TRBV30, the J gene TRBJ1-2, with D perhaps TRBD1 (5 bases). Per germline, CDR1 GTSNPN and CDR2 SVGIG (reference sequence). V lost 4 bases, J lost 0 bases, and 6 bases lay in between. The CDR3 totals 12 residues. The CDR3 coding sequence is TGTGCCTGGACAGGGACTAACTATGGCTACACCTTC. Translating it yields CAWTGTNYGYTF.

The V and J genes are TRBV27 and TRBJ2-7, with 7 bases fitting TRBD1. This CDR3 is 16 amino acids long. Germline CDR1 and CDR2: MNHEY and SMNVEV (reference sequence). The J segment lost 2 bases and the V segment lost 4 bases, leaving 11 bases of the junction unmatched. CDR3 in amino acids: CASSSSLGTATYEQYF. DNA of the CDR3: TGTGCCAGCAGTTCCTCCCTCGGGACAGCAACCTACGAGCAGTACTTC.